This T cell receptor (beta chain) emerged from a study of cytomegalovirus exposure and HLA in healthy donors. Germline V gives CDR1 SGHAT, CDR2 FQNNGV. The CDR3 is 14 residues long. J gave up 4 bases and V 5 bases, and 0 bases lay outside the gene matches. TCRdb's table, derived via immunoSEQ multiplex PCR, lists solely in-frame clones and lacks some. The repertoire consists of 150,000 or so clones, with 86% occurring once and the leading ten covering about 20%. The count of this clone is one. Its antigen is undetermined. Study observations and caveats: According to reports, the classifier identified cytomegalovirus status with high specificity and sensitivity. In vitro testing confirmed a few CMV-associated chains as specific for CMV antigens.

This sequence originates from a man between 18 and 35 years old in good health and CMV-seropositive. V and J are TRBV11-2 and TRBJ2-1, with TRBD2 matching 12 bases. The sample was PBMCs. CDR3 DNA: TGTGCCAGCAGCGGACTAGCGGGGTACAATGAGCAGTTCTTC. Its protein product is CASSGLAGYNEQFF. Together with reference TRBV11-2 and TRBJ2-1, the CDR3 gives the full variable domain: EAGVAQSPRYKIIEKRQSVAFWCNPISGHATLYWYQQILGQGPKLLIQFQNNGVVDDSQLPKDRFSAERLKGVDSTLKIQPAKLEDSAVYLCASSGLAGYNEQFFGPGTRLTVL.